This T cell receptor beta chain was recorded in a study of blood T cell repertoires in COVID-19. Trimming removed 3 bases at V and 0 bases at J, with 15 bases between. Germline values: CDR1 SGDLS, CDR2 YYNGEE. The CDR3 runs 16 residues. Repertoires were generated with immunoSEQ multiplex PCR, while TCRdb's copy carries only in-frame clones and drops some. The sample records approximately 300,000 clones, 83% being singletons. The receptor was isolated from a woman aged 45-65 years with acute or convalescent COVID-19. Sequencing was carried out using peripheral blood. This chain links TRBV9 with TRBJ1-1, with a tentative D call TRBD1 (5 bases). CDR3 amino acids: CASSGQLGQMNTEAFF. Here the CDR3 DNA reads TGTGCCAGCAGCGGACAATTGGGGCAGATGAACACTGAAGCTTTCTTT. The variable domain in full, completed from reference TRBV9 and TRBJ1-1, reads DSGVTQTPKHLITATGQRVTLRCSPRSGDLSVYWYQQSLDQGLQFLIQYYNGEERAKGNILERFSAQQFPDLHSELNLSSLELGDSALYFCASSGQLGQMNTEAFFGQGTRLTVV.